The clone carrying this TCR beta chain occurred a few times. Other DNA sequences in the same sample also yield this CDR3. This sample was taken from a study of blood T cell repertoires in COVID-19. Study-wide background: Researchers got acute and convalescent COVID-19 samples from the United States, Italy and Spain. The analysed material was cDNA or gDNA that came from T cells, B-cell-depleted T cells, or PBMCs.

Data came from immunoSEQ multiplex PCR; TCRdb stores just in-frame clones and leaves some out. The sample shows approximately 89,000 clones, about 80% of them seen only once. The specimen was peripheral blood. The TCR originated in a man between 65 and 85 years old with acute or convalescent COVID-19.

The CDR3 protein is CASSLAVSSYNEQFF. The CDR3 DNA sequence: TGCGCCAGCAGCTTGGCGGTGAGCTCCTACAATGAGCAGTTCTTC. The chain uses TRBV5-1 and TRBJ2-1; D is unresolved. The CDR3 totals 15 residues. V lost 0 bases and J 0 bases, leaving 7 bases between the germline ends. The germline gives CDR1 SGHRS, CDR2 YFSETQ.